The T cell receptor (beta chain) described here comes from a study of shared clonotypes between healthy human individuals. The study's findings and limits: Shared clonotypes: about 5% naive CD4, 3% to 3.5% naive CD8, over 2% memory CD4, about 0.41% memory CD8. It was the non-shared clonotypes that had lower generation probabilities than clonotypes shared by all four donors.

On sorted subsets, replicate PCRs used approximately 200 ng DNA, or tens of thousands of T cell genomes. Only in-frame clones appear in the TCRdb table, and some are missing; sequencing was by immunoSEQ multiplex PCR. The sample comprises around 1,900,000 clones, 90% to 95% of which are singletons, and more than 1.5% rests with the top ten. Naivety among CD8 cells was defined by CD45RO negativity and positive CCR7 selection, thereby excluding terminally differentiated effector memory CD45RA+ cells. Germline V gives CDR1 LNHDA, CDR2 SQIVND (reference sequence). V was shortened by 6 bases and J by 0 bases, with 14 bases between the two germline ends. This CDR3 contains 15 residues. Comment on this clone: Its antigen is currently unknown.

The V and J genes are TRBV19 and TRBJ1-1; perhaps TRBD1 as D (5 bases). The clonotype originates from a man younger than 35 in good health. Some clones in this sample may be carry-over from other donors' samples. The sample comprised naive CD8+ T cells from PBMCs. Here the CDR3 reads CASRPGTDMNTEAFF. The CDR3, as DNA: TGTGCCAGTAGACCTGGGACGGATATGAACACTGAAGCTTTCTTT.